This T cell receptor (beta chain) was documented in a study of T cells in women clearing cervical HPV infection. Overall study: Blood came at first lesion visit for cases, post-clearance for controls. For cases, blood was sampled a median approximately 150 days after lesion detection, interquartile range roughly 80 to 230 days. Findings and limits, study-wide: CIN3+ cases had significantly higher TCR repertoire richness than controls, but evenness did not differ.

This CDR3 is 14 amino acids long. Germline CDR1 reads KGHSH; CDR2 reads LQKENI. The V end was cut by 6 bases, the J end by 4 bases, with 15 bases between. As concerns this clone: What it binds is not known. The CDR3 extends 3 residues past the end of the read, so its final part is completed from the germline J gene.

Generated by immunoSEQ multiplex PCR, the TCRdb table keeps only in-frame clones and is missing some. The listing contains around 30,000 clones. Sequencing input: blood buffy coat. The V and J genes are TRBV18 and TRBJ1-2; unclear D gene. This TCR came from a woman aged 18 to 75 with a cervical HPV16 infection that either progressed to CIN3+ or cleared (not recorded which). This chain's CDR3 is CASSPTKPSYGYTF. The sequenced part of the CDR3 DNA is TGTGCCAGCTCCCCGACAAAACCGAGCTATGGC.